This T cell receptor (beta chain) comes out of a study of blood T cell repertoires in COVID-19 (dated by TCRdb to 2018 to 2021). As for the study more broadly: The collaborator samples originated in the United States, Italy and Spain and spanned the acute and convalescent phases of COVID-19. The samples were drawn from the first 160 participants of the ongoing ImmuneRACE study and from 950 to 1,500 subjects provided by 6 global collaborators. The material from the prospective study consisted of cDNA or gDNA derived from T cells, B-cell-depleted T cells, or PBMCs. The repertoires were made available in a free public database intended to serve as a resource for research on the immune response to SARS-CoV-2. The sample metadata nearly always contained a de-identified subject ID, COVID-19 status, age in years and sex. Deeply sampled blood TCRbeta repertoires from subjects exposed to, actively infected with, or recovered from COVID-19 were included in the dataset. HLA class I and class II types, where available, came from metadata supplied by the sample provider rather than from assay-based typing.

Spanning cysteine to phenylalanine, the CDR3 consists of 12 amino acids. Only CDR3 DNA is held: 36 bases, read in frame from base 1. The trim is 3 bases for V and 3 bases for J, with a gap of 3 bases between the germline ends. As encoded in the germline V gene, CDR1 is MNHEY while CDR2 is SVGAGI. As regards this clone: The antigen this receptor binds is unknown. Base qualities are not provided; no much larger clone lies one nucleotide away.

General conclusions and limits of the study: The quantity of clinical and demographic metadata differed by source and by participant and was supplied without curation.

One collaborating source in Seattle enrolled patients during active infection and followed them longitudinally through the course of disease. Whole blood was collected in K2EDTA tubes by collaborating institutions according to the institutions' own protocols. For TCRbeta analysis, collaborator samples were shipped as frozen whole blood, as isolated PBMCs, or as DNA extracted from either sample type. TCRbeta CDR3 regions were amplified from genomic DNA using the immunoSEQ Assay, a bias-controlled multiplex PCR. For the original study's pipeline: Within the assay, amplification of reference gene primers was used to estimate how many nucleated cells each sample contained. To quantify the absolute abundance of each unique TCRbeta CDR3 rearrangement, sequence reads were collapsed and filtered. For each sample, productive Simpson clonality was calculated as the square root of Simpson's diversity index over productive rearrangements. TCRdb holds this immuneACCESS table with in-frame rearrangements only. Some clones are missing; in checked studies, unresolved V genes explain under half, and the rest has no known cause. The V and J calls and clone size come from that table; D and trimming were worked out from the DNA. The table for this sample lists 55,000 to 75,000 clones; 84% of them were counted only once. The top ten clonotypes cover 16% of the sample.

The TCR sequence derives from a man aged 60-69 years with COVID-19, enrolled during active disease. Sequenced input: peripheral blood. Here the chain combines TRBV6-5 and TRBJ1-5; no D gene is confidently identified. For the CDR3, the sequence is CASSYLNQPQHF. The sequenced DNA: TGTGCCAGCAGTTATCTCAATCAGCCCCAGCATTTT.